The 14 T cell receptor beta chains below were found in one sample sequenced in a study of T cells in Graves' hyperthyroidism and ophthalmopathy. RNA transcripts served as the template for amplifying TCR beta CDR3 regions. Researchers ran a first-round RT-PCR on the TCR CDR3 using the HTBI primer set. From the multiplex PCR reads, TCRdb called clonotypes with MiXCR, one entry per CDR3 protein. The repertoire holds about 200,000 distinct CDR3 sequences, with approximately 20% as singletons. Sequencing was carried out using blood. Receptors were obtained from a man between 40 and 49 years old with Graves' hyperthyroidism.

This clonotype has just a few counts. V gene TRBV19 combines with J gene TRBJ2-3; 9 bases are a match to TRBD2. Trimming at V came to 5 bases and at J to 3 bases, leaving 9 bases not matched to a gene. Germline V gene lookup returns CDR1 LNHDA and CDR2 SQIVND (reference sequence). The CDR3 contains 16 residues. The CDR3 loop is CASSPTSGQETDTQYF. CDR3 sequence (DNA): TGTGCCAGTAGTCCGACTAGCGGCCAAGAGACAGATACGCAGTATTTT. The variable domain in full, completed from reference TRBV19 and TRBJ2-3, reads DGGITQSPKYLFRKEGQNVTLSCEQNLNHDAMYWYRQDPGQGLRLIYYSQIVNDFQKGDIAEGYSVSREKKESFPLTVTSAQKNPTAFYLCASSPTSGQETDTQYFGPGTRLTVL.

In this sample, this clonotype turned up many times. The gene calls are TRBV3-1 and TRBJ2-1; 12 bases fit TRBD1. The CDR3 is 15 residues long. Germline V gene data show CDR1 as LGHDT and CDR2 as YNNKEL (reference sequence). Germline trimming cut 5 bases from V and 8 bases from J; bases unmatched to any gene: 7. Here the CDR3 DNA reads TGTGCCAGCAGCAAGGGACAGGGGGCGGTCGATGAGCAGTTCTTC. Translating gives CASSKGQGAVDEQFF.

The sample holds many counts of this clonotype. The V gene is TRBV27, the J gene TRBJ2-1, with a tentative D call TRBD2 (6 bases). Germline CDR1 and CDR2: MNHEY and SMNVEV (reference sequence). The CDR3 has 12 amino acids. V was cut by 5 bases and J by 7 bases, with 9 bases left in between. The CDR3 region is CASSPGTNEQFF. DNA of the CDR3: TGTGCCAGCAGTCCTGGGACTAATGAGCAGTTCTTC.

This clonotype was counted ten times or more. V usage is TRBV7-2 and J usage is TRBJ2-3, with a possible D match to TRBD2 (5 bases). Germline CDR1 and CDR2: SGHTA and FQGNSA. V lost 5 bases and J 6 bases, leaving 18 bases between the germline ends. This CDR3 region has 15 residues. The CDR3 coding sequence is TGTGCCAGCAGCCCTCTTTCGGGGAGCGTCGATACGCAGTATTTT. Its translation is CASSPLSGSVDTQYF.

This clonotype was found many times. This sequence joins TRBV18 and TRBJ2-1, with 11 bases lining up with TRBD2. The CDR3 is 15 residues long. From germline, CDR1 is KGHSH and CDR2 LQKENI. V gave up 3 bases and J gave up 5 bases; unmatched junction bases: 3. CDR3 DNA: TGTGCCAGCTCACCGAAGACTAGCGGGAACAATGAGCAGTTCTTC. Translated: CASSPKTSGNNEQFF.

This clonotype has a count of ten or more. V and J are TRBV3-1 and TRBJ1-1, with D tentatively TRBD1 (5 bases). The CDR3 contains 14 residues. Germline CDR1 reads LGHDT; CDR2 reads YNNKEL (reference sequence). V gave up 4 bases and J gave up 6 bases, with 15 bases separating them. The CDR3 DNA sequence: TGTGCCAGCAGCCCATCTCCCGGGGCTGCTGAAGCTTTCTTT. Translating gives CASSPSPGAAEAFF.

This chain uses TRBV18 with TRBJ2-7, with D possibly TRBD1 on 5 matching bases. The V and J ends lost 5 bases and 3 bases respectively, with 11 bases between them. The CDR3 runs 13 residues. Germline V CDR1 and CDR2: KGHSH, LQKENI. Here the CDR3 reads CASSDSGDYEQYF. The CDR3 DNA reads TGTGCCAGCTCAGACAGTGGGGACTACGAGCAGTACTTC.

This clonotype was observed at least ten times. The chain couples TRBV3-1 to TRBJ1-2, with TRBD1 matching over 7 bases. V gave up 9 bases and J gave up 8 bases; unmatched junction bases: 9. Germline V gene data show CDR1 as LGHDT and CDR2 as YNNKEL (reference sequence). CDR3 length: 12 residues. Here the CDR3 DNA reads TGTGCCAGTAAGGGGGCTGGGAGCGGCTACACCTTC. It encodes CASKGAGSGYTF. The full variable domain, its missing parts supplied by reference TRBV3-1 and TRBJ1-2, is DTAVSQTPKYLVTQMGNDKSIKCEQNLGHDTMYWYKQDSKKFLKIMFSYNNKELIINETVPNRFSPKSPDKAHLNLHINSLELGDSAVYFCASKGAGSGYTFGSGTRLTVV.

This clonotype was counted many times. This chain uses TRBV28 with TRBJ2-7, with 9 bases identical to TRBD1. The CDR3 runs to 18 residues. The junction had 19 bases not matched to a gene; V was cut back by 4 bases and J by 6 bases. Germline V lookup: CDR1 MDHEN, CDR2 SYDVKM. CDR3 loop: CASSSIPGKGQGGTEQYF. Here the CDR3 DNA reads TGTGCCAGCAGTTCCATCCCTGGAAAGGGACAGGGAGGAACCGAGCAGTACTTC.

This chain links TRBV7-2 with TRBJ2-5; no reliable D call. With 1 base removed from V and 3 bases from J, the gap between germline ends came to 9 bases. Germline CDR1 SGHTA, CDR2 FQGNSA. CDR3 size: 14 residues. CDR3 region: CASSLVLGEETQYF. CDR3 nucleotides: TGTGCCAGCAGCTTAGTTTTGGGCGAAGAGACCCAGTACTTC. The full variable domain, rest sourced from reference TRBV7-2 and TRBJ2-5, is GAGVSQSPSNKVTEKGKDVELRCDPISGHTALYWYRQSLGQGLEFLIYFQGNSAPDKSGLPSDRFSAERTGGSVSTLTIQRTQQEDSAVYLCASSLVLGEETQYFGPGTRLLVL.

This clonotype was picked up one time. The CDR3 region has the DNA TGTGCCAGCTCACAGGGGGCAAACTATGGCTACACCTTC. Amino acid sequence: CASSQGANYGYTF. The chain uses TRBV12-3 or TRBV12-4 and TRBJ1-2, with 9 bases that match TRBD1. Trimming removed 8 bases from V and 2 bases from J; junction bases left unmatched: 3. This CDR3 contains 13 residues.

This clonotype has at least ten counts. The chain carries TRBV4-3 and TRBJ2-3; perhaps TRBD1 as D (5 bases). Between the trimmed V and J ends, which lost 2 bases and 3 bases, there was a span of 15 bases. CDR1 is LGHNA, CDR2 YSLEER, per germline. CDR3 length equals 16 residues. CDR3 in amino acids: CASSQSAHRQTDTQYF. The CDR3, as DNA: TGCGCCAGCAGCCAATCAGCCCACAGGCAGACAGATACGCAGTATTTT.

This clonotype was observed a handful of times. A clone one base away is much larger, so this may be a read error. The chain combines TRBV30 with TRBJ2-5, with D unclear. Germline loops: CDR1 GTSNPN, CDR2 SVGIG (reference sequence). The CDR3 is 14 residues long. The CDR3 DNA reads TGTGCCTGGAGTACACCTCCCGAGCAAGAGACCCAGCACTTC. As protein: CAWSTPPEQETQHF.

There are many counts of this clonotype. The V call is TRBV12-3 or TRBV12-4, the J call TRBJ1-5; D gene unclear. Between the trimmed V and J ends, which lost 4 bases and 4 bases, there was a span of 8 bases. CDR3 length: 13 amino acids. The chain's CDR3 is CASSSPTNQPQHF. CDR3 DNA: TGTGCCAGCAGTTCACCGACTAATCAGCCCCAGCATTTT.